This is a list of T cell receptor beta chains from one sample in a study of a mutant IDH1 vaccine in newly diagnosed glioma. The protocol was immunoSEQ multiplex PCR, while the TCRdb copy is restricted to in-frame clones and leaves out a portion. Of 45,000 to 65,000 clones listed, roughly 82% were seen once; the top ten hold approximately 2.8%. Their specific antigens are unknown. Sequencing was performed on PBMCs, taken from a glioma patient whose treatment included an IDH1 peptide vaccine. Source of these receptors: a woman aged 18-29 years with glioma. Some clones in this sample may be carry-over from other donors' samples. Each CDR3 is given without its conserved first and last residue.

V	J	CDR3
TRBV13	TRBJ2-2	ASSFGQTGTGELF
TRBV9	TRBJ2-2	ASSAVAGTGGTGELF
TRBV5-5	TRBJ2-2	ASSETSVRPINTGELF
TRBV19	TRBJ2-3	ASTTGEGTDTQY
TRBV4-3	TRBJ1-4	ASSQEGSRANEKLF
TRBV7-2	TRBJ2-2	ASSYPERGRTTGELF
TRBV7-9	TRBJ1-1	ASTEEGIGDVTEAF
TRBV27	TRBJ2-7	ASSFVLGYEQY
TRBV2	TRBJ2-7	ASSERLSGSYEQY
TRBV30	TRBJ1-5	AWSRDLREPWH
TRBV19	TRBJ1-5	ASSINQGGFYSNQPQH
TRBV7-9	TRBJ2-7	ASSFQGYEQY
TRBV18	TRBJ2-3	ASSPLGTDTQY
TRBV9	TRBJ2-2	ASSVVAGELF
TRBV7-9	TRBJ2-4	ASSLVGKGIENIQY
TRBV6-1	TRBJ2-7	ASSGDRGSYEQY
TRBV4-1	TRBJ1-4	ASSQGTALGEKLF
TRBV25-1	TRBJ2-3	ASSGHRGTDTQY
TRBV7-2	TRBJ2-7	ASSLSTVSYEQY
TRBV4-2	TRBJ1-1	ASSPRGTEAF
TRBV7-3	TRBJ2-7	ASSPGLGQIAV
TRBV7-9	TRBJ2-2	ASRQTGTSGRSAGELF
TRBV20-1	TRBJ1-2	SALGIYGYT
TRBV4-1	TRBJ1-2	ASSQEMDRYGYT
TRBV7-9	TRBJ1-1	ASSPVGVPEAF
TRBV6-5	TRBJ1-1	ASSYRQFNTEAF